This T cell receptor beta chain was documented in a study of T cell responses to AZD1222 COVID-19 vaccine. Study-wide points: There were mostly white British donors and more females than males, and clonal diversity was possibly underestimated.

The ends were cut back, 6 bases at V and 5 bases at J, with 13 bases in the middle. The CDR3 sequence is 13 residues long. The germline gives CDR1 SGHNT, CDR2 YYREEE (reference sequence). As concerns this clone: Its antigen is as yet unknown.

Method: immunoSEQ multiplex PCR; TCRdb's copy keeps in-frame clones and lacks some. The table records approximately 150,000 clones, around nine tenths of them present only once. Pooled in the analysis were second doses at about 4 or about 12 weeks. This TCR came from an adult who received the AZD1222 COVID-19 vaccine. The source material was peripheral blood, sampled 28 days after the second AZD1222 dose. The V and J genes are TRBV5-4 and TRBJ2-3, with D tentatively TRBD1 or TRBD2 (6 bases each). This CDR3 reads CASTGGSGDTQYF. The CDR3 DNA is TGTGCCAGCACCGGGGGCTCTGGAGATACGCAGTATTTT. The full variable domain, in which reference TRBV5-4 and TRBJ2-3 provide the parts outside the CDR3, is ETGVTQSPTHLIKTRGQQVTLRCSSQSGHNTVSWYQQALGQGPQFIFQYYREEENGRGNFPPRFSGLQFPNYSSELNVNALELDDSALYLCASTGGSGDTQYFGPGTRLTVL.